The 9 T cell receptor beta chains below were found in one sample sequenced in a study of blood T cells in healthy people across ages. Alongside a J-beta primer mix, a sample-barcoded 5' primer served in a second PCR lasting about 7 to 12 cycles. Using its own MiXCR run on the 5' RACE reads, TCRdb lists one record per CDR3 protein. This table has about 1.6 million distinct CDR3 sequences, roughly 30% appearing once. Input material: blood. These receptor sequences come from a young woman in good health.

Concerning this clonotype itself: Since a much larger clone is just one base distant, this may be a read error. V usage is TRBV5-5 and J usage is TRBJ2-5; TRBD2 matches at 10 bases. The length of the CDR3 is 16 residues. Germline lookup yields CDR1 SGHKS and CDR2 YYEKEE (reference sequence). CDR3 protein: CTSSFPGASGGETQYF. The CDR3 DNA reads TGTACCAGCAGCTTCCCCGGGGCTAGCGGGGGAGAGACCCAGTACTTC.

This clonotype was counted between two and nine times. The chain employs TRBV5-1 and TRBJ2-3, with D maybe TRBD2 (5 bases). The ends were cut back, 5 bases at V and 2 bases at J, with 21 bases in the middle. This CDR3 contains 17 residues. Germline assignment: CDR1 SGHRS and CDR2 YFSETQ. The CDR3 sequence: CASSNAPGISVTDTQYF. The DNA for the CDR3 is TGCGCCAGCAGTAACGCTCCGGGGATTTCTGTCACAGATACGCAGTATTTT. Using reference TRBV5-1 and TRBJ2-3 for the parts outside the CDR3, the full variable domain is KAGVTQTPRYLIKTRGQQVTLSCSPISGHRSVSWYQQTPGQGLQFLFEYFSETQRNKGNFPGRFSGRQFSNSRSEMNVSTLELGDSALYLCASSNAPGISVTDTQYFGPGTRLTVL.

As concerns this clonotype: One junction end disagrees with the germline gene, perhaps due to a read error. The J gene is TRBJ1-6, the V gene TRBV6-5; D unclear. The CDR3 runs 15 residues. Germline loops: CDR1 MNHEY, CDR2 SVGAGI. The CDR3 is CASSYQKEGSSPLYF. DNA of the CDR3: TGTGCCAGCAGTTACCAGAAGGAGGGTAGTTCACCCCTCTACTTT.

The J gene is TRBJ2-7, the V gene TRBV21-1. TRBV21-1 is labeled a pseudogene. The CDR3 has 12 amino acids. The CDR3 reads CASSNLSYEQYF. The DNA of the CDR3 is TGTGCCAGCAGCAATCTCTCCTACGAGCAGTACTTC.

The chain joins TRBV20-1 to TRBJ2-3; D gene unclear. Germline V CDR1 and CDR2: DFQATT, SNEGSKA (reference sequence). V was clipped by 5 bases and J by 4 bases, with 4 bases between them. The CDR3 spans 10 residues. The CDR3 region is CSAWADTQYF. CDR3 nucleotide sequence: TGCAGTGCTTGGGCAGATACGCAGTATTTT.

The chain couples TRBV20-1 to TRBJ2-6; 9 nucleotides match TRBD1. This CDR3 is built from 17 residues. Trimming took 0 bases from V and 4 from J; bases not matched to a gene: 7. Germline loops: CDR1 DFQATT, CDR2 SNEGSKA (reference sequence). The CDR3 bases are TGCAGTGCTAGAGATATCAGGACAGGGGCCGGGGCCAACGTCCTGACTTTC. Residues: CSARDIRTGAGANVLTF.

This chain uses TRBV7-9 with TRBJ1-6; D ambiguous. Germline values: CDR1 SEHNR, CDR2 FQNEAQ (reference sequence). This CDR3 comprises 15 residues. Deletions cut 5 bases from V and 10 bases from J, with 18 bases between. The CDR3 reads CASSPLVQVGSPLHF. The CDR3, as DNA: TGTGCCAGCAGCCCCCTCGTCCAGGTTGGGTCACCCCTCCACTTT.

This clonotype was observed once. The chain has TRBV9 and TRBJ2-7; 13 bases align to TRBD2. Trimming cost V 0 bases and J 3 bases; bases outside gene matches: 3. The germline V gene has CDR1 SGDLS and CDR2 YYNGEE. There are 16 residues in the CDR3. The CDR3 spells CASSVGTSGSDYEQYF. In DNA, the CDR3 is TGTGCCAGCAGCGTAGGGACTAGCGGGAGTGACTACGAGCAGTACTTC.

The chain uses TRBV18 and TRBJ2-1; 9 bases fit TRBD2. The J call may be faulty, since TRBJ2-7 better matches the DNA end. The CDR3 has 15 residues. Germline V gives CDR1 KGHSH, CDR2 LQKENI. The DNA for the CDR3 is TGTGCCAGCTCTCCTAGACTAGCGGACTACAATGAGCAGTACTTC. Protein sequence: CASSPRLADYNEQYF.